What follows are 14 T cell receptor beta chains derived from one specimen sequenced in a study of T cells in Graves' hyperthyroidism and ophthalmopathy. The source material, RNA transcripts, was used to amplify TCR beta CDR3 regions. TCR CDR3 regions were first amplified by RT-PCR with HTBI primers. Each CDR3 protein is one row after TCRdb ran MiXCR on the multiplex PCR reads. In the table there are 600,000 or so distinct CDR3 sequences, just over 45% of which are singletons. Material: peripheral blood or thyroid tissue (not recorded which). The source is a woman younger than 35 with Graves' hyperthyroidism.

The table lists this clonotype with a few counts. The CDR3 reads CSGLGQNYGYTF. The CDR3 nucleotides read TGCAGCGGTTTAGGGCAGAACTATGGCTACACCTTC. V usage is TRBV29-1 and J usage is TRBJ1-2; D call uncertain. CDR3 length: 12 residues. Germline CDR1 SQVTM, CDR2 ANQGSEA. Trimming removed 7 bases from V and 2 bases from J, with 11 bases in between. Full variable domain (outside the CDR3, taken from reference TRBV29-1 and TRBJ1-2): SAVISQKPSRDICQRGTSLTIQCQVDSQVTMMFWYRQQPGQSLTLIATANQGSEATYESGFVIDKFPISRPNLTFSTLTVSNMSPEDSSIYLCSGLGQNYGYTFGSGTRLTVV.

V and J are TRBV2 and TRBJ2-3, with D hard to call. The CDR3 consists of 9 residues. CDR1 is SNHLY, CDR2 FYNNEI, per germline. V dropped 8 bases and J dropped 6 bases, with 3 bases sitting between them. The CDR3, as DNA: TGTGCCAGCCCGGATACGCAGTATTTT. Translating it yields CASPDTQYF.

This clonotype was recorded at least ten times. The chain couples TRBV7-2 to TRBJ1-3, with D hard to call. Trimming removed 2 bases from V and 5 bases from J, with 7 bases in between. CDR3 length: 13 residues. Germline assignment: CDR1 SGHTA and CDR2 FQGNSA. The CDR3 here is CASSLTPRNTIYF. In nucleotides, the CDR3 is TGTGCCAGCAGCTTAACTCCGAGAAACACCATATATTTT.

This clonotype was picked up a small number of times. This sequence joins TRBV12-3 or TRBV12-4 and TRBJ2-5; a possible D gene is TRBD2 (7 bases). V was trimmed by 3 bases and J by 5 bases, leaving 13 bases between them. The CDR3 extends over 14 amino acids. The CDR3 spells CASSFRGADETQYF. The CDR3 bases are TGTGCCAGCAGTTTCCGGGGGGCGGACGAGACCCAGTACTTC.

This chain links TRBV9 with TRBJ1-2; 10 bases match TRBD1. The CDR3 contains 17 residues. Germline-derived CDR1 and CDR2 are SGDLS and YYNGEE. The junction had 8 bases not matched to a gene; V was cut back by 0 bases and J by 3 bases. CDR3 DNA: TGTGCCAGCAGCGTAGAGGCAGCCGGGACAGGGGACTATGGCTACACCTTC. Translation gives CASSVEAAGTGDYGYTF.

This clonotype was detected a few times. The chain recombines TRBV7-9 with TRBJ2-7; TRBD1 matches at 8 bases. With V trimmed by 6 bases and J by 2 bases, 6 bases remained unmatched. Germline CDR1 is SEHNR and CDR2 is FQNEAQ (reference sequence). CDR3 length: 14 amino acids. The CDR3 DNA sequence: TGTGCCAGCAGGCCCGGGACAGGCACCTACGAGCAGTACTTC. Translation: CASRPGTGTYEQYF.

This sequence joins TRBV19 and TRBJ2-6; D might be TRBD1 (6 bases). Germline V gene lookup returns CDR1 LNHDA and CDR2 SQIVND (reference sequence). Trimming stripped 3 bases from V and 0 bases from J, with 15 bases between. CDR3 length equals 18 residues. The CDR3 reads CASSIWGRPYSGANVLTF. The CDR3 DNA is TGTGCCAGTAGTATTTGGGGGCGCCCCTACTCTGGGGCCAACGTCCTGACTTTC.

This clonotype was seen a few times. The chain has TRBV25-1 and TRBJ1-2; D may be TRBD1 (5 bases). Germline V gene data show CDR1 as MGHDK and CDR2 as SYGVNS. This CDR3 is built from 14 residues. Trimming removed 5 bases at V and 4 bases at J, with 14 bases between. CDR3 DNA: TGTGCCAGCAGTTACCGGGGCAGAGCCTATGGCTACACCTTC. It encodes CASSYRGRAYGYTF.

This clonotype was counted between two and nine times. The chain couples TRBV11-3 to TRBJ1-1; D unresolved. CDR1 is SGHNT, CDR2 YENEEA, per germline. The CDR3 spans 13 residues. V shed 1 base and J shed 9 bases, with 12 bases lying between them. The CDR3 loop reads CASSLVFRSKAFF. The DNA of the CDR3 is TGTGCCAGCAGCTTAGTTTTCAGATCGAAAGCTTTCTTT.

The table lists this clonotype with many counts. CDR3 DNA: TGTGCCAGCAGCTTATCCCACGAGCAGTACTTC. Protein: CASSLSHEQYF. The V gene is TRBV12-3 or TRBV12-4, the J gene TRBJ2-7; D not certain. The CDR3 length is 11 residues. Trimming left V 6 bases short and J 5 bases short, with 8 bases between.

This clonotype has only a few counts. The rearrangement joins TRBV20-1 to TRBJ2-5, with D possibly being TRBD2 (6 bases). V lost 5 bases and J 1 base, leaving 14 bases between the germline ends. Germline CDR1 and CDR2: DFQATT and SNEGSKA (reference sequence). The CDR3 loop spans 14 amino acids. The CDR3 loop is CSARDSVIQETQYF. CDR3 nucleotide sequence: TGCAGTGCTCGGGACTCAGTAATCCAAGAGACCCAGTACTTC.

The chain recombines TRBV6-2 or TRBV6-3 with TRBJ2-5, with 7 bases matching TRBD1. Germline loops: CDR1 MNHEY, CDR2 SVGEGT. The J segment lost 5 bases and the V segment lost 7 bases, leaving 7 bases of the junction unmatched. The CDR3 extends over 13 amino acids. As DNA, the CDR3 is TGTGCCAGCATCCCGACAGGGATGGAGACCCAGTACTTC. This translates into CASIPTGMETQYF.

The J gene is TRBJ1-4, the V gene TRBV20-1; 11 nucleotides line up with TRBD1. The CDR3 covers 13 residues. The V gene end was trimmed by 5 bases and the J gene end by 7 bases; junction bases not matched to a gene: 3. Germline V CDR1 and CDR2: DFQATT, SNEGSKA (reference sequence). CDR3 region: CSAGGQGAEKLFF. CDR3 in DNA: TGCAGTGCTGGTGGACAGGGGGCTGAAAAACTGTTTTTT.

With regard to this clonotype: Germline is not matched at one junction end, which may reflect a read error. The chain carries TRBV7-3 and TRBJ1-2; D gene ambiguous. This CDR3 region has 12 residues. Germline values: CDR1 SGHTA, CDR2 FQGTGA. CDR3 in amino acids: CASSVENRAKQF. CDR3 bases: TGTGCCAGCAGCGTAGAAAACCGGGCCAAACAGTTC.